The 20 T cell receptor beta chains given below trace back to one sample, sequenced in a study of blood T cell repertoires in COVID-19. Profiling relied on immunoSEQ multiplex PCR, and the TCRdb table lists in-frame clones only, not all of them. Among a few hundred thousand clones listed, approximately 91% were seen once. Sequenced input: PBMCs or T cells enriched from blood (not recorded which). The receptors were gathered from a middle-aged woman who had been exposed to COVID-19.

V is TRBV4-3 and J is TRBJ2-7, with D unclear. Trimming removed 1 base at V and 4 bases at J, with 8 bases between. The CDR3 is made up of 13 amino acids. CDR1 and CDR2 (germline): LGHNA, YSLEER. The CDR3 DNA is TGCGCCAGCAGCCAAGCAGGCGAGTACGAGCAGTACTTC. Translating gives CASSQAGEYEQYF.

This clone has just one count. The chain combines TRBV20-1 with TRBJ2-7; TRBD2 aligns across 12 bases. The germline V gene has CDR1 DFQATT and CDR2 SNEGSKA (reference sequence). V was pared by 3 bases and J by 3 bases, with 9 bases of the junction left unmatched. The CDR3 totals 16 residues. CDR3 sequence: CSASSLAGGRYYEQYF. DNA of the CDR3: TGCAGTGCTAGTAGCCTAGCGGGAGGGCGGTACTACGAGCAGTACTTC.

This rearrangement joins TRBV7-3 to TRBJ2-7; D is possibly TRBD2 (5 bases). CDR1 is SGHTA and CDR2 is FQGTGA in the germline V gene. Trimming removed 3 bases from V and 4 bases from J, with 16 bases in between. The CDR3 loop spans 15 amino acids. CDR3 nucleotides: TGTGCCAGCAGCTTGCAAGGTGGAGGTGATTACGAGCAGTACTTC. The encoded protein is CASSLQGGGDYEQYF.

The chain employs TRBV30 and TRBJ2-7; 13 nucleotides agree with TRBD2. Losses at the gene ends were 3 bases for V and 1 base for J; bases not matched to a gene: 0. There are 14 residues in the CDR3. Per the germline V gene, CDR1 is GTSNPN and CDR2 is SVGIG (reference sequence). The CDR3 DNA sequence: TGTGCCTGGAGGACTAGCGGGGGGTCCTACGAGCAGTACTTC. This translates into CAWRTSGGSYEQYF.

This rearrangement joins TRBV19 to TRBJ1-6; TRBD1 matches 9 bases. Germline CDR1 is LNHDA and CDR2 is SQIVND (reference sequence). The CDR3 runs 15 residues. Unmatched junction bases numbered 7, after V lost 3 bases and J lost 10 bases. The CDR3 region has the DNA TGTGCCAGTAGTATCTCGGGACAGGGCCGCTCACCCCTCCACTTT. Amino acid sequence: CASSISGQGRSPLHF. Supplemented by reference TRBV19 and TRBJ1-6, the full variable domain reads DGGITQSPKYLFRKEGQNVTLSCEQNLNHDAMYWYRQDPGQGLRLIYYSQIVNDFQKGDIAEGYSVSREKKESFPLTVTSAQKNPTAFYLCASSISGQGRSPLHFGNGTRLTVT.

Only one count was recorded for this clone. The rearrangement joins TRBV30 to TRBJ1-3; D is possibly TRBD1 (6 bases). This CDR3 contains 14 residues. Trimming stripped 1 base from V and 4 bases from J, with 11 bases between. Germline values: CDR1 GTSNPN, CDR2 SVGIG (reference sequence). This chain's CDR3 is CAWSEGTPGNTIYF. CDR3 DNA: TGTGCCTGGAGTGAGGGGACACCAGGAAACACCATATATTTT.

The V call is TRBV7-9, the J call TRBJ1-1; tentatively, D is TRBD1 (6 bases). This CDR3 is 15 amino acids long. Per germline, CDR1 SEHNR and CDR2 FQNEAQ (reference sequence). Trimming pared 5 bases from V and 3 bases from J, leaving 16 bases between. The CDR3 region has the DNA TGTGCCAGCAGCAGCCGTCAGGGGATCGACACTGAAGCTTTCTTT. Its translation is CASSSRQGIDTEAFF.

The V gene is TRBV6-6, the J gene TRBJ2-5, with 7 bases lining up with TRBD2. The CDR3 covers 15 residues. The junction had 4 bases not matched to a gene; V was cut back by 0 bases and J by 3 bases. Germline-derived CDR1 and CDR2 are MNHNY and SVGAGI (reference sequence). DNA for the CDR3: TGTGCCAGCAGTTACTCGACCGCGGGAGAAGAGACCCAGTACTTC. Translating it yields CASSYSTAGEETQYF.

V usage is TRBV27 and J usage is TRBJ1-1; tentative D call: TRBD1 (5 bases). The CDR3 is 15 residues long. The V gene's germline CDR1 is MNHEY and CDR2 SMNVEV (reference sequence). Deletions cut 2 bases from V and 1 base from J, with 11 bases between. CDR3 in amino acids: CASSLVGLQNTEAFF. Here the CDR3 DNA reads TGTGCCAGCAGTTTAGTGGGGCTCCAGAACACTGAAGCTTTCTTT.

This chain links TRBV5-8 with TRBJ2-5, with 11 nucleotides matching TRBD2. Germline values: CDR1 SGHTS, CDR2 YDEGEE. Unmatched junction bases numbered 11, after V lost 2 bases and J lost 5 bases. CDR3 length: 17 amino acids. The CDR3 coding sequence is TGTGCCAGCAGCTTCGGATTAGCGGGAGGGCCGAAGGAGACCCAGTACTTC. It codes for CASSFGLAGGPKETQYF. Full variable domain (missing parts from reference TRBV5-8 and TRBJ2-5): EAGVTQSPTHLIKTRGQQATLRCSPISGHTSVYWYQQALGLGLQFLLWYDEGEERNRGNFPPRFSGRQFPNYSSELNVNALELEDSALYLCASSFGLAGGPKETQYFGPGTRLLVL.

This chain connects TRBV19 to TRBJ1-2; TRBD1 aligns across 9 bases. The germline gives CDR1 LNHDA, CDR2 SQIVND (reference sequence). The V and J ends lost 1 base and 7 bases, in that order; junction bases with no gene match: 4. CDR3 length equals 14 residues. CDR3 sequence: CASSIGGTGSGYTF. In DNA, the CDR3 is TGTGCCAGTAGTATAGGGGGGACAGGGAGTGGCTACACCTTC. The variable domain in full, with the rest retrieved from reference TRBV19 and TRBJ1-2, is DGGITQSPKYLFRKEGQNVTLSCEQNLNHDAMYWYRQDPGQGLRLIYYSQIVNDFQKGDIAEGYSVSREKKESFPLTVTSAQKNPTAFYLCASSIGGTGSGYTFGSGTRLTVV.

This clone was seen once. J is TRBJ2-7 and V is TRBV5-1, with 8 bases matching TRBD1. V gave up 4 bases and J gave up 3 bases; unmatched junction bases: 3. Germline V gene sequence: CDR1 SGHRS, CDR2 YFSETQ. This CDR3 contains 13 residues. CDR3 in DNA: TGCGCCAGCAGCCTGGGACAGGACTACGAGCAGTACTTC. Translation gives CASSLGQDYEQYF.

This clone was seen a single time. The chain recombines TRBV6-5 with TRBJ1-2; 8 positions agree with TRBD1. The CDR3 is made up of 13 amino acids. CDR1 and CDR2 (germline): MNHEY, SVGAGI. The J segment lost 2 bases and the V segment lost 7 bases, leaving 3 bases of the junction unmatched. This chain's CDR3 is CASTRQGNYGYTF. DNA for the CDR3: TGTGCCAGCACCCGACAGGGGAACTATGGCTACACCTTC.

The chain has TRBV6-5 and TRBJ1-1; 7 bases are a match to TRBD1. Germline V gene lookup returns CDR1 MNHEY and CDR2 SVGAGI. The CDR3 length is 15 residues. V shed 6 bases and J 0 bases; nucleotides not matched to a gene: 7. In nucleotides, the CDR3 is TGTGCCAGCAGCTTGTCGGGACAGTTGAACACTGAAGCTTTCTTT. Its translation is CASSLSGQLNTEAFF.

CDR3 sequence: CASSAEGGETQYF. CDR3 in DNA: TGCGCCAGCAGTGCGGAAGGAGGGGAGACCCAGTACTTC. The gene calls are TRBV5-1 and TRBJ2-5; D perhaps matches TRBD2 (6 bases). The CDR3 length is 13 residues. V was trimmed by 5 bases and J by 5 bases, leaving 13 bases between them. Germline V gene sequence: CDR1 SGHRS, CDR2 YFSETQ.

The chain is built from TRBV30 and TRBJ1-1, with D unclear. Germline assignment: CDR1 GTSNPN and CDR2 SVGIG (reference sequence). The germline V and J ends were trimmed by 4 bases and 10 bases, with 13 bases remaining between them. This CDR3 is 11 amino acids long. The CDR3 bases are TGTGCCTGGACCTTCCGAGGGCGAGCTTTCTTT. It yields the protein CAWTFRGRAFF.

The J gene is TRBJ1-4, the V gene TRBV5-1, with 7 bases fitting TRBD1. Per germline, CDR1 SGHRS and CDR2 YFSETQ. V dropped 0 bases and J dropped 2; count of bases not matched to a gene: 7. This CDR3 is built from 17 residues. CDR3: CASSLGQGGSTNEKLFF. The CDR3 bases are TGCGCCAGCAGCTTGGGACAGGGTGGGTCGACTAATGAAAAACTGTTTTTT.

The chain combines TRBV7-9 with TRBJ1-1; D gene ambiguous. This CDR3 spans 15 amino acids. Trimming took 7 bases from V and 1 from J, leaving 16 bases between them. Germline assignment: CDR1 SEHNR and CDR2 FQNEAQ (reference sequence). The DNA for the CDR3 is TGTGCCAGCACCAAAGGAGGGTCTGGGAACACTGAAGCTTTCTTT. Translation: CASTKGGSGNTEAFF.

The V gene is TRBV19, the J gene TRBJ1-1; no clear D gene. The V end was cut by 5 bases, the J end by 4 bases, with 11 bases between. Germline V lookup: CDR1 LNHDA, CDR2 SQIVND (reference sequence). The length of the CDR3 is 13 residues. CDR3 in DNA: TGTGCCAGTAGTCAACGGGAAAGCACTGAAGCTTTCTTT. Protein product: CASSQRESTEAFF. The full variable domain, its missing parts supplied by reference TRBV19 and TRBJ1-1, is DGGITQSPKYLFRKEGQNVTLSCEQNLNHDAMYWYRQDPGQGLRLIYYSQIVNDFQKGDIAEGYSVSREKKESFPLTVTSAQKNPTAFYLCASSQRESTEAFFGQGTRLTVV.

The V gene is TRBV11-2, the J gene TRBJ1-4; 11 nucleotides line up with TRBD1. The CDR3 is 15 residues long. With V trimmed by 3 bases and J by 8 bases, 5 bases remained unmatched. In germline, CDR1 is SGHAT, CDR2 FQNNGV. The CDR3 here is CASSFSGTGGEKLFF. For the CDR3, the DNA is TGTGCCAGCAGCTTTTCCGGGACAGGGGGGGAAAAACTGTTTTTT.